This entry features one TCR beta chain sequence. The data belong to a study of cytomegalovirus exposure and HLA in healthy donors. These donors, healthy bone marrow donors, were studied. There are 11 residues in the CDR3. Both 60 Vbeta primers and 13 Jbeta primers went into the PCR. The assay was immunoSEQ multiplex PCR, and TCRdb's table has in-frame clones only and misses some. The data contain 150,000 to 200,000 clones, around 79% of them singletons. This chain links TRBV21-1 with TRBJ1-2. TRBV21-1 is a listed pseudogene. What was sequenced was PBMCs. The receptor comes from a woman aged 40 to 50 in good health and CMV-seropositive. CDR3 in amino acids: CASSKEESGTF. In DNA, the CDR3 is TGTGCCAGCAGCAAAGAGGAGTCGGGAACCTTC.